The entry that follows covers one TCR beta chain sequence. The data were obtained in a study of blood T cell repertoires in COVID-19. Original data processing: Amplifying reference gene primers gave estimates of nucleated cell counts. Profiled with immunoSEQ multiplex PCR; TCRdb holds only in-frame clones, not every one. V, J and clone size are those of that table, while D and trimming were read from the DNA. The sample holds over 10,000 clones, over 75% seen once. Germline trimming cut 2 bases from V and 5 bases from J; bases unmatched to any gene: 7. Germline V gene sequence: CDR1 SGDLS, CDR2 YYNGEE. The CDR3 covers 15 residues.

The chain is built from TRBV9 and TRBJ2-3; 8 nucleotides align to TRBD2. The sample taken for sequencing was peripheral blood. This TCR came from a human donor in a cohort sampled during active COVID-19. CDR3 loop: CASSVQAGVGDTQYF. The CDR3 coding sequence is TGTGCCAGCAGCGTCCAAGCGGGAGTGGGAGATACGCAGTATTTT.